These T cell receptor beta chains were read from a single sample in a study of blood T cell repertoires in COVID-19. TCRdb's copy holds only in-frame clones and misses some; the assay was immunoSEQ multiplex PCR. The data show some 31,000 clones, 85% seen once. The sequenced sample consisted of peripheral blood. Receptors originate from a human donor with acute or convalescent COVID-19. The donor label of this sample is uncertain. CDR3s leave out the opening cysteine and the closing phenylalanine or tryptophan. Where a row states a size, it is once, few, many or the class of an expanded clone; other rows omit it.

TRBV27	TRBJ1-1	NA	ASSLRVGRKGTEAF
TRBV7-2	TRBJ1-2	NA	ASSPFGQGVGYT
TRBV9	TRBJ1-1	NA	ASSVEGPGTEAF
TRBV10-3	TRBJ2-1	NA	AISGSGGPYNEQF
TRBV25-1	TRBJ2-1	NA	ASSQGGGSYNEQF
TRBV2	TRBJ1-1	NA	ASRSQVDTEAF
TRBV3-1/TRBV3-2	TRBJ1-3	NA	ASSQGAASTIY
TRBV24-1	TRBJ1-5	NA	ATSDTYRENQPQH
TRBV7-2	TRBJ1-6	NA	ASSLSGTVYNSPLH
TRBV10-3	TRBJ1-1	NA	AISEAVNTEAF
TRBV5-1	TRBJ1-1	NA	ASSLAGGGTEAF
TRBV2	TRBJ1-1	NA	ASNGRADNRGEAF
TRBV29-1	TRBJ2-7	NA	SVPGSSYEQY
TRBV15	TRBJ1-1	NA	ATSRVREVNTEAF
TRBV28	TRBJ1-5	NA	ATKGGSNQPQH
TRBV9	TRBJ1-5	NA	ASSQGQGGQPQH
TRBV10-3	TRBJ1-1	NA	AISESTTGNTEAF
TRBV7-8	TRBJ1-2	NA	ASSRGQTFYT
TRBV19	TRBJ1-1	NA	ASSQINRGVDEAF
TRBV5-1	TRBJ1-1	NA	ASSSLMDTEAF
TRBV18	TRBJ1-1	NA	ASSGTGGFRTEAF
TRBV5-5	TRBJ2-1	few	ASRRNGDRYNEQF
TRBV5-8	TRBJ2-5	NA	ASSAWTSGMKETQY
TRBV4-2	TRBJ1-2	NA	ASSLGLDFFYGYT
TRBV6-6	TRBJ1-2	few	ASLDSLNYGYT
TRBV7-6	TRBJ2-1	once	ASTRLAPKGSSYNEQF
TRBV2	TRBJ2-3	NA	ASMPGLAGGGMQY
TRBV2	TRBJ1-6	NA	ASSEMGSSYNSPLH
TRBV7-2	TRBJ2-5	NA	ASSQGQQETQY
TRBV6-6	TRBJ2-3	NA	ASSSLADRTDTQY
TRBV6-2/TRBV6-3	TRBJ2-7	NA	ASSLDRSYEQY
TRBV2	TRBJ1-2	NA	ASRKTGNYGYT
TRBV10-3	TRBJ2-2	NA	AISKGQVYTGELF
TRBV7-8	TRBJ1-1	NA	ASNPTGPTEAF
TRBV6-1	TRBJ1-1	NA	ASSYSEANTEAF
TRBV6-1	TRBJ1-5	NA	ASQGDQPQH
TRBV19	TRBJ1-2	NA	ASSTTGGAGYGYT
TRBV3-1/TRBV3-2	TRBJ1-4	NA	ASSHGQGSNEKLF
TRBV28	TRBJ2-5	NA	ASSGRGTSGGYRQETQY
TRBV7-9	TRBJ1-2	NA	ASSLLTDYGYT
TRBV7-9	TRBJ1-4	NA	ASSLRNRDRVAEKLF
TRBV9	TRBJ2-1	NA	ASSAPGLAGAYSYNEQF
TRBV9	TRBJ2-3	NA	ASGLGLSTDTQY
TRBV4-3	TRBJ1-2	NA	ASSQRNRGHYGYT
TRBV7-3	TRBJ2-4	NA	ASQSRGQHILAKNIQY
TRBV24-1	TRBJ2-1	NA	ATSDLGLAGGGGEQF
TRBV28	TRBJ2-7	NA	ASSFGRGGYEQY
TRBV4-3	TRBJ1-6	NA	ASSQDSRQVPDSPLH
TRBV27	TRBJ1-1	NA	ASSTLQGANTEAF
TRBV2	TRBJ2-7	NA	ASSPSGGASFHEQY
TRBV11-3	TRBJ1-1	NA	ASSPQRGNTEAF
TRBV2	TRBJ1-5	NA	ASCRELVFSTQPQH
TRBV9	TRBJ2-1	NA	ASSVEGGGAIHEQF
TRBV6-6	TRBJ1-6	NA	ASSYVGALH
TRBV27	TRBJ1-2	NA	ASSLAANYGYT
TRBV5-4	TRBJ1-2	NA	ASSSPLYNYGYT
TRBV6-4	TRBJ1-1	once	ASSQSPGGGNTEAF
TRBV2	TRBJ2-1	few	ASSELLSGGTYNEQF
TRBV3-1/TRBV3-2	TRBJ2-3	once	ASSQDRGFEACTDTQY
TRBV19	TRBJ2-3	NA	ASSKGDTDTQY